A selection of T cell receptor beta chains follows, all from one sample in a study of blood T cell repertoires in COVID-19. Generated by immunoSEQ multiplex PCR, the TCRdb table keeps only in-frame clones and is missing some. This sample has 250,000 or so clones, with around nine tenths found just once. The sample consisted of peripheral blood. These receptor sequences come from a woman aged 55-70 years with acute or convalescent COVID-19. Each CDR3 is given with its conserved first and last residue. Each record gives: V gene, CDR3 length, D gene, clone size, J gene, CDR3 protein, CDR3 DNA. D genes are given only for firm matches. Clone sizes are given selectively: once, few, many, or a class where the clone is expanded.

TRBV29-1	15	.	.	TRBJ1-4	CSATGQLATNEKLFF	TGCAGCGCCACCGGACAGCTTGCAACTAATGAAAAACTGTTTTTT
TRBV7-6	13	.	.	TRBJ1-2	CASSSRTGNGYTF	TGTGCCAGCAGCTCCCGAACAGGGAATGGCTACACCTTC
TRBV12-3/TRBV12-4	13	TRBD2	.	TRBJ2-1	CASRKIAGARGFF	TGTGCCAGCAGAAAAATAGCGGGGGCAAGGGGGTTCTTC
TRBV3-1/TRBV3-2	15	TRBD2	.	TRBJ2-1	CASSPMTSWYYEQFF	TGTGCCAGCAGCCCCATGACTAGCTGGTATTATGAGCAGTTCTTC
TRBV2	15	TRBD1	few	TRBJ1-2	CASSVNQGALYGYTF	TGTGCCAGCAGTGTGAATCAGGGGGCTCTCTATGGCTACACCTTC
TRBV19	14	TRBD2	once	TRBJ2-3	CASMTSGSADTQYF	TGTGCCAGTATGACTAGCGGGAGCGCAGATACGCAGTATTTT
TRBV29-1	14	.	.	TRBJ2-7	CSVSGVLSSYEQYF	TGCAGCGTTTCGGGGGTCCTTAGCTCCTACGAGCAGTACTTC
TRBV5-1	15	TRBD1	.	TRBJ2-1	CASSKLDRSYNEQFF	TGCGCCAGCAGCAAACTGGACAGGTCCTACAATGAGCAGTTCTTC
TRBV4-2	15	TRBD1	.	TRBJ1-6	CASSQATGGYSPLHF	TGTGCCAGCAGCCAAGCCACAGGGGGATATTCACCCCTCCACTTT
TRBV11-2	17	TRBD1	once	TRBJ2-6	CAWIDRGPGSGANVLTF	TGTGCCTGGATAGACAGGGGGCCTGGCTCTGGGGCCAACGTCCTGACTTTC
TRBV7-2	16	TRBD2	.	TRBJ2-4	CASSLVLAGGPNIQYF	TGTGCCAGCAGCTTAGTTCTAGCGGGGGGGCCAAACATTCAGTACTTC
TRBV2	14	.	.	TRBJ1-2	CASRTRGEGRGYTF	TGTGCCAGCAGGACCCGGGGGGAGGGGCGAGGCTACACCTTC
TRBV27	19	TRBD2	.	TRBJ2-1	CASNPGTSGGARLFNEQFF	TGTGCCAGCAACCCCGGGACTAGCGGGGGGGCACGATTATTTAATGAGCAGTTCTTC
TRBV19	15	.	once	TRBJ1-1	CASSIVSGGYTEAFF	TGTGCCAGTAGTATAGTATCGGGGGGGTACACTGAAGCTTTCTTT
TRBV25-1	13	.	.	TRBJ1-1	CASRNSGSTEAFF	TGTGCCTCCCGAAATTCAGGGTCCACTGAAGCTTTCTTT
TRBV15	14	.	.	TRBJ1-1	CATKGGLSNTEAFF	TGTGCCACCAAGGGGGGGTTGTCGAACACTGAAGCTTTCTTT
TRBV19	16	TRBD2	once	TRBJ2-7	CASSIQVAGGRYEQYF	TGTGCCAGTAGTATCCAAGTAGCGGGGGGCCGCTACGAGCAGTACTTC
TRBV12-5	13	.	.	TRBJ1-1	CASGLWGRTEAFF	TGTGCTAGTGGTTTGTGGGGGAGGACTGAAGCTTTCTTT
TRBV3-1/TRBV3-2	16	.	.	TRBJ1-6	CASSQAGQTYNSPLHF	TGTGCCAGCAGCCAAGCAGGACAGACTTATAATTCACCCCTCCACTTT
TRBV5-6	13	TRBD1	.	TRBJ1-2	CASSSDRYYGYTF	TGTGCCAGCAGCTCGGACAGGTACTATGGCTACACCTTC
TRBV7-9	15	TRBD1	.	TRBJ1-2	CASSFSGTGRYGYTF	TGTGCCAGCAGCTTCTCCGGGACAGGGCGATATGGCTACACCTTC
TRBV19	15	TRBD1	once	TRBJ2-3	CASTARTGYTDTQYF	TGTGCCAGTACAGCCAGGACAGGGTACACAGATACGCAGTATTTT
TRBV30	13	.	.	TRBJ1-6	CAWNGQSNSPLHF	TGTGCCTGGAACGGACAGTCTAATTCACCCCTCCACTTT
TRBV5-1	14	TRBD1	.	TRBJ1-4	CASSQTQGAEKLFF	TGCGCCAGCAGCCAAACTCAGGGGGCGGAAAAACTGTTTTTT
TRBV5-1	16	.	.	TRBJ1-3	CASSEGHMSSGNTIYF	TGCGCCAGCAGCGAGGGACACATGAGCTCTGGAAACACCATATATTTT
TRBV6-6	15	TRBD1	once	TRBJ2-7	CASSYSGQGGGEQYF	TGTGCCAGCAGTTACTCGGGACAGGGGGGCGGTGAGCAGTACTTC
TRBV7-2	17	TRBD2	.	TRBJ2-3	CASRGTSGTSSTDTQYF	TGTGCCAGCAGGGGGACTAGCGGGACCTCTAGCACAGATACGCAGTATTTT
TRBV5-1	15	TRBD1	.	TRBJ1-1	CASSSTPDRDTEAFF	TGCGCCAGCAGCTCGACCCCGGACAGGGACACTGAAGCTTTCTTT
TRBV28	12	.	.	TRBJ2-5	CASTGSAWTQYF	TGTGCCAGCACCGGTAGCGCCTGGACCCAGTACTTC
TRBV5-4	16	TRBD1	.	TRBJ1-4	CASSGRSTGVGEKLFF	TGTGCCAGCAGCGGACGATCGACAGGGGTCGGGGAAAAACTGTTTTTT
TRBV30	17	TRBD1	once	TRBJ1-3	CAWSVLWDSGSGNTIYF	TGTGCCTGGAGTGTACTTTGGGACAGCGGCTCTGGAAACACCATATATTTT
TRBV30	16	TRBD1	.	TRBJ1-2	CAWSVVGTGVSYGYTF	TGTGCCTGGAGTGTTGTTGGGACAGGGGTTAGTTATGGCTACACCTTC
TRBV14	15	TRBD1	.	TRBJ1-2	CASSQDDRGYYGYTF	TGTGCCAGCAGCCAAGATGACAGGGGGTACTATGGCTACACCTTC